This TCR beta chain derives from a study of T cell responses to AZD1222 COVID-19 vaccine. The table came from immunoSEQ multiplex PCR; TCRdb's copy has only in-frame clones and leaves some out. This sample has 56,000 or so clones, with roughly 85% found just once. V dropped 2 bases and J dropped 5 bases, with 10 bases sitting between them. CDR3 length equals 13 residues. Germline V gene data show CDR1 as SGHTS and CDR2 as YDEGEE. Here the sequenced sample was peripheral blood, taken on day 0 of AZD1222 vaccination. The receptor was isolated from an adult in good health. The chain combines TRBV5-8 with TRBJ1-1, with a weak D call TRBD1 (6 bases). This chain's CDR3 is CASSFDRKTEAFF. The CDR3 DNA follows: TGTGCCAGCAGCTTTGACAGGAAGACTGAAGCTTTCTTT.